The 27 T cell receptor beta chains below all came from one sample that was sequenced in a study of blood T cell repertoires in COVID-19 (dated by TCRdb to 2018 to 2020). To prepare the library, the immunoSEQ multiplex PCR assay was applied. TCRdb stores this immuneACCESS table with in-frame sequences only. Part of the clones is absent; in the studies checked, under half of the shortfall reflects unresolved V genes, and no reason is known for the rest. The sample contains 100,000 to 150,000 clones, around 87% of them found a single time. Roughly 2.2% of the sample comes from the top ten. Specimen: peripheral blood. Receptors originate from a woman in her 50s with acute or convalescent COVID-19.

This rearrangement joins TRBV6-2 or TRBV6-3 to TRBJ2-3, with 12 bases lining up with TRBD2. CDR3 size: 17 residues. J gave up 4 bases and V 5 bases, and 10 bases lay outside the gene matches. Germline V gene lookup returns CDR1 MNHEY and CDR2 SVGEGT. The CDR3 here is CASSPLRLAGVADTQYF. CDR3 DNA sequence: TGTGCCAGCAGTCCCCTGCGACTAGCGGGAGTGGCAGATACGCAGTATTTT.

The gene calls are TRBV3-1 (or the pseudogene TRBV3-2) and TRBJ2-2; TRBD2 matches 12 bases. The germline V gene has CDR1 LGHDT and CDR2 YNNKEL (reference sequence). Unmatched junction bases numbered 11, after V lost 5 bases and J lost 7 bases. The CDR3 sequence is 17 residues long. CDR3 sequence (DNA): TGTGCCAGCAGCGATTACCCTAGCGGGGGGGACCACGGGGAGCTGTTTTTT. Translated: CASSDYPSGGDHGELFF.

The V call is TRBV7-2, the J call TRBJ2-1, with 11 nucleotides matching TRBD2. From germline, CDR1 is SGHTA and CDR2 FQGNSA. Germline trimming cut 5 bases from V and 4 bases from J; bases unmatched to any gene: 4. The CDR3 consists of 15 residues. The CDR3 coding sequence is TGTGCCAGCAGCCATCTAGCGGGAGGTTACAATGAGCAGTTCTTC. Amino acid sequence: CASSHLAGGYNEQFF.

V and J are TRBV19 and TRBJ2-1; D is possibly TRBD1 (6 bases). This CDR3 contains 12 residues. V was cut by 9 bases and J by 7 bases, with 13 bases left in between. Germline V CDR1 and CDR2: LNHDA, SQIVND (reference sequence). CDR3 sequence (DNA): TGTGCCAGCACAGGGTTTGGGAATGAGCAGTTCTTC. This codes for CASTGFGNEQFF.

The chain uses TRBV5-5 and TRBJ1-2; D gene uncertain. Looked up from germline, CDR1 is SGHKS and CDR2 is YYEKEE (reference sequence). The CDR3 runs to 16 residues. V was pared by 6 bases and J by 1 base, with 19 bases between. The CDR3 coding sequence is TGTGCCAGCACCCCGAAGAACTTTTCGTTTAACTATGGCTACACCTTC. Translating gives CASTPKNFSFNYGYTF.

The chain recombines TRBV19 with TRBJ1-3; TRBD1 might be the D (6 bases). The germline V gene has CDR1 LNHDA and CDR2 SQIVND (reference sequence). The V end was cut by 7 bases, the J end by 0 bases, with 22 bases between. The CDR3 extends over 18 amino acids. In DNA form, the CDR3 reads TGTGCCAGTACCTCTTCTGTGGCGGGGGGCCTCTCTGGAAACACCATATATTTT. Protein product: CASTSSVAGGLSGNTIYF.

The chain recombines TRBV29-1 with TRBJ2-3; 13 bases align to TRBD2. J lost 2 bases, V lost 6 bases, and 5 bases had no gene match. The CDR3 covers 15 residues. CDR1 and CDR2 from the germline V gene are SQVTM and ANQGSEA. The DNA of the CDR3 is TGCAGCGTGGGACTAGCGGGGTTAGTCACAGATACGCAGTATTTT. Translation: CSVGLAGLVTDTQYF.

This chain connects TRBV19 to TRBJ2-5; a possible D gene is TRBD2 (5 bases). The CDR3 runs 14 residues. Germline-derived CDR1 and CDR2 are LNHDA and SQIVND (reference sequence). V was clipped by 6 bases and J by 5 bases, with 16 bases between them. The CDR3 nucleotides are TGTGCCAGTAGGGAGGACCGAAGCGAGGAGACCCAGTACTTC. This codes for CASREDRSEETQYF.

The chain has TRBV12-5 and TRBJ2-5; TRBD1 aligns across 10 bases. The J segment lost 5 bases and the V segment lost 6 bases, leaving 6 bases of the junction unmatched. Germline CDR1 LGHNT, CDR2 FRNRAP. This CDR3 has 14 residues. The CDR3, as DNA: TGTGCTAGTGGAGTGGGACAGGGGCTGGAGACCCAGTACTTC. Translating gives CASGVGQGLETQYF.

The chain has TRBV4-1 and TRBJ1-1; tentatively, D is TRBD1 (6 bases). Deletions cut 0 bases from V and 2 bases from J, with 10 bases between. The CDR3 totals 15 residues. Germline CDR1 and CDR2: MGHRA and YSYEKL. CDR3 coding DNA: TGCGCCAGCAGCCAAGAACAGGGAAGAAACACTGAAGCTTTCTTT. Its protein product is CASSQEQGRNTEAFF.

J is TRBJ2-7 and V is TRBV6-5, with 12 bases matching TRBD1. Germline-derived CDR1 and CDR2 are MNHEY and SVGAGI. The V and J ends lost 8 bases and 6 bases, in that order; junction bases with no gene match: 5. The CDR3 sequence is 13 residues long. CDR3: CASAGTGGFEQYF. The CDR3, as DNA: TGTGCCAGCGCCGGGACAGGGGGCTTCGAGCAGTACTTC.

V is TRBV9 and J is TRBJ1-2; 11 positions match TRBD1. From germline, CDR1 is SGDLS and CDR2 YYNGEE. The trim removed 4 bases at V and 4 bases at J, leaving 6 bases unmatched. CDR3 size: 15 residues. CDR3 sequence: CASSFGQGAVYGYTF. In nucleotides, the CDR3 is TGTGCCAGCAGCTTCGGACAGGGGGCCGTCTATGGCTACACCTTC. Drawing the rest from reference TRBV9 and TRBJ1-2, the complete variable domain is DSGVTQTPKHLITATGQRVTLRCSPRSGDLSVYWYQQSLDQGLQFLIQYYNGEERAKGNILERFSAQQFPDLHSELNLSSLELGDSALYFCASSFGQGAVYGYTFGSGTRLTVV.

The table lists this clone with a count of one. This chain joins TRBV19 and TRBJ1-6, with 12 nucleotides matching TRBD1. Germline V gene data show CDR1 as LNHDA and CDR2 as SQIVND (reference sequence). V dropped 6 bases and J dropped 10; count of bases not matched to a gene: 10. This CDR3 region has 16 residues. DNA for the CDR3: TGTGCCAGTAGCCCGGGACAGGGGGCCCTCAGCTCACCCCTCCACTTT. This translates into CASSPGQGALSSPLHF.

This chain connects TRBV5-6 to TRBJ1-4; TRBD1 matches 10 bases. The CDR3 spans 15 residues. The ends lost 4 bases at V and 6 bases at J; junction bases unmatched: 6. From germline, CDR1 is SGHDT and CDR2 YYEEEE. CDR3 DNA: TGTGCCAGCAGCAGACAGGGGGCGCTGGATGAAAAACTGTTTTTT. Its protein product is CASSRQGALDEKLFF.

This clone appeared once. The chain combines TRBV5-5 with TRBJ2-1, with a weak D call TRBD1 (6 bases). Between the trimmed V and J ends, which lost 7 bases and 8 bases, there was a span of 7 bases. Germline V gene data show CDR1 as SGHKS and CDR2 as YYEKEE (reference sequence). The CDR3 runs to 10 residues. The DNA for the CDR3 is TGTGCCAGCGAGGGGGATGAGCAGTTCTTC. It is translated as CASEGDEQFF.

This clone was recorded only once. The V call is TRBV12-3 or TRBV12-4, the J call TRBJ1-2, with TRBD1 identical over 7 bases. V trimming: 6 bases; J trimming: 3 bases; junction bases outside the gene matches: 4. CDR3 length: 13 residues. CDR3 in amino acids: CASSSTGYYGYTF. The CDR3 bases are TGTGCCAGCAGCTCGACAGGGTACTATGGCTACACCTTC.

This clone was found a few times. This chain connects TRBV30 to TRBJ2-5; TRBD2 is a possible D gene (7 bases). The V gene lost 5 bases and the J gene lost 5 bases, with 15 bases spanning the gap. The CDR3 runs to 13 residues. Per germline, CDR1 GTSNPN and CDR2 SVGIG (reference sequence). CDR3 in DNA: TGTGCCTGGGACCGGGGGGCGGGTGAGACCCAGTACTTC. Residues: CAWDRGAGETQYF.

The genes are TRBV19 and TRBJ1-2, with 9 bases matching TRBD1. The V gene's germline CDR1 is LNHDA and CDR2 SQIVND (reference sequence). The CDR3 runs 12 residues. Losses at the gene ends were 6 bases for V and 6 bases for J; bases not matched to a gene: 2. CDR3 region: CASRGQGHGYTF. In DNA, the CDR3 is TGTGCCAGTAGGGGACAGGGCCATGGCTACACCTTC. The full variable domain, its missing parts supplied by reference TRBV19 and TRBJ1-2, is DGGITQSPKYLFRKEGQNVTLSCEQNLNHDAMYWYRQDPGQGLRLIYYSQIVNDFQKGDIAEGYSVSREKKESFPLTVTSAQKNPTAFYLCASRGQGHGYTFGSGTRLTVV.

The chain joins TRBV10-3 to TRBJ2-7; D gene unclear. CDR1 is ENHRY and CDR2 is SYGVKD in the germline V gene. Trimming cost V 6 bases and J 2 bases, with 5 bases left between them. The CDR3 has 11 residues. The DNA of the CDR3 is TGTGCCATCAGCCAGACCTACGAGCAGTACTTC. Translated, it gives CAISQTYEQYF.

This chain connects TRBV6-5 to TRBJ1-1; D may be TRBD1 (5 bases). Germline-derived CDR1 and CDR2 are MNHEY and SVGAGI. The CDR3 loop spans 15 amino acids. V shed 0 bases and J shed 0 bases, with 8 bases lying between them. The CDR3 nucleotides are TGTGCCAGCAGTTACTCGACGGACATGAACACTGAAGCTTTCTTT. Translated: CASSYSTDMNTEAFF.

V usage is TRBV6-5 and J usage is TRBJ1-2; TRBD1 is a possible D gene (5 bases). V was pared by 10 bases and J by 8 bases, with 17 bases between. The germline V gene encodes CDR1 MNHEY and CDR2 SVGAGI. The CDR3 is 12 residues long. This chain's CDR3 is CANEDTKGGYTF. CDR3 bases: TGTGCCAACGAGGACACGAAAGGAGGCTACACCTTC.

The chain joins TRBV18 to TRBJ2-2, with 9 bases that match TRBD1. Germline V gene lookup returns CDR1 KGHSH and CDR2 LQKENI. CDR3 length equals 17 residues. J gave up 4 bases and V 4 bases, and 10 bases lay outside the gene matches. The CDR3 nucleotides read TGTGCCAGCTCACGCTCCGGGACAGGGCCCACCACCGGGGAGCTGTTTTTT. It is translated as CASSRSGTGPTTGELFF.

The chain employs TRBV6-5 and TRBJ2-2, with a weak D call TRBD1 (6 bases). There are 13 residues in the CDR3. V lost 6 bases and J lost 5, with 10 bases in between. Germline assignment: CDR1 MNHEY and CDR2 SVGAGI. CDR3 sequence reads: CASSRTVTGELFF. CDR3 coding DNA: TGTGCCAGCAGCCGGACAGTTACCGGGGAGCTGTTTTTT.

The DNA for the CDR3 is TGTGCCAGCAGTGCCCTAGCGGGGGACTCCTACAATGAGCAGTTCTTC. Amino acid sequence: CASSALAGDSYNEQFF. The chain is built from TRBV6-6 and TRBJ2-1; 10 positions agree with TRBD2. Losses at the gene ends were 5 bases for V and 0 bases for J; bases not matched to a gene: 4. The CDR3 loop spans 16 amino acids. CDR1 and CDR2 from the germline V gene are MNHNY and SVGAGI (reference sequence).

The chain couples TRBV5-1 to TRBJ1-5, with D perhaps TRBD1 (5 bases). CDR1 and CDR2 (germline): SGHRS, YFSETQ. CDR3 length: 17 residues. Trimming removed 5 bases at V and 0 bases at J, with 18 bases between. CDR3 region: CASRGGTDTNSNQPQHF. In DNA, the CDR3 is TGCGCCAGCAGGGGAGGGACGGACACTAATAGCAATCAGCCCCAGCATTTT.

The gene calls are TRBV9 and TRBJ1-2; tentatively, D is TRBD1 (5 bases). The CDR3 sequence is 15 residues long. Germline V gene data show CDR1 as SGDLS and CDR2 as YYNGEE. V lost 6 bases, J lost 4 bases, and 19 bases lay in between. CDR3 region: CASTFLGTGSYGYTF. The CDR3 DNA is TGTGCCAGCACATTCTTAGGGACTGGGAGCTATGGCTACACCTTC.

The gene calls are TRBV5-4 and TRBJ1-2; D unresolved. The CDR3 runs to 15 residues. The V gene lost 0 bases and the J gene lost 8 bases, with 17 bases spanning the gap. The germline CDR1 and CDR2 sequences are SGHNT and YYREEE (reference sequence). The CDR3, as DNA: TGTGCCAGCAGCTTGGATGGTATGGGAGGGAGAGGCTACACCTTC. Amino acid sequence: CASSLDGMGGRGYTF.